This passage covers 6 T cell receptor beta chains from one sample sequenced in a study of blood T cell repertoires in COVID-19. The protocol was immunoSEQ multiplex PCR, while the TCRdb copy is restricted to in-frame clones and leaves out a portion. The data show some 90,000 clones, 89% seen once. Input material: peripheral blood. Receptors originate from a man between 45 and 60 years old with COVID-19, enrolled during active disease.

V and J are TRBV7-8 and TRBJ1-5, with D unresolved. Germline CDR1 is SGHVS and CDR2 is FQNEAQ. V was trimmed by 5 bases and J by 3 bases, leaving 11 bases between them. This CDR3 contains 14 residues. The CDR3 loop is CASSPGRNNQPQHF. The CDR3 DNA is TGTGCCAGCAGCCCAGGCAGGAACAATCAGCCCCAGCATTTT.

The count of this clone is one. This rearrangement joins TRBV19 to TRBJ2-3; D might be TRBD1 (5 bases). The CDR3 is made up of 15 amino acids. Per germline, CDR1 LNHDA and CDR2 SQIVND (reference sequence). The ends were cut back, 4 bases at V and 0 bases at J, with 11 bases in the middle. CDR3 in DNA: TGTGCCAGTAGTAGGGGCCACCCTAGCACAGATACGCAGTATTTT. This translates into CASSRGHPSTDTQYF.

The V call is TRBV28, the J call TRBJ1-2; 12 bases fit TRBD1. The CDR3 covers 15 residues. Per germline, CDR1 MDHEN and CDR2 SYDVKM. Trimming took 8 bases from V and 5 from J; bases not matched to a gene: 9. CDR3 region: CASGPGTGGRYGYTF. The DNA of the CDR3 is TGTGCCAGCGGGCCCGGGACAGGGGGCCGGTATGGCTACACCTTC.

The gene calls are TRBV28 and TRBJ2-2, with D possibly being TRBD2 (6 bases). This CDR3 is built from 13 residues. The V gene's germline CDR1 is MDHEN and CDR2 SYDVKM. Trimming pared 5 bases from V and 5 bases from J, leaving 9 bases between. DNA for the CDR3: TGTGCCAGCAGTGAGACTAGTACCGGGGAGCTGTTTTTT. Protein sequence: CASSETSTGELFF.

The rearrangement uses TRBV28 and TRBJ1-5, with D possibly TRBD1 on 6 matching bases. The germline V gene has CDR1 MDHEN and CDR2 SYDVKM. The germline V and J ends were trimmed by 4 bases and 2 bases, with 12 bases remaining between them. The CDR3 contains 15 residues. The CDR3 DNA reads TGTGCCAGCAGTTCAGGGGCGCAGGGCAATCAGCCCCAGCATTTT. This translates into CASSSGAQGNQPQHF.

J is TRBJ2-7 and V is TRBV28; no clear D gene. CDR1 MDHEN and CDR2 SYDVKM come from the germline V gene. The CDR3 has 13 amino acids. Trimming cost V 4 bases and J 3 bases, with 10 bases left between them. The CDR3 coding sequence is TGTGCCAGCAGTTCAAAGCCGGGCTACGAGCAGTACTTC. Translated, it gives CASSSKPGYEQYF. Full variable domain (remainder filled in from reference TRBV28 and TRBJ2-7): DVKVTQSSRYLVKRTGEKVFLECVQDMDHENMFWYRQDPGLGLRLIYFSYDVKMKEKGDIPEGYSVSREKKERFSLILESASTNQTSMYLCASSSKPGYEQYFGPGTRLTVT.